This TCR beta chain was retrieved from a study of identical twins. Findings and caveats of the study: Cord blood beta clonotypes that were abundant carried fewer insertions, and memory repertoires showed no such trend.

The CDR3 has 15 amino acids. Losses at the gene ends were 4 bases for V and 6 bases for J; bases not matched to a gene: 7. CDR1 and CDR2 from the germline V gene are DFQATT and SNEGSKA (reference sequence). TCRdb redid the calling of the 5' RACE reads with MiXCR, one entry per CDR3 protein. The sample has about 200,000 distinct CDR3 sequences, approximately 9% seen once. This clonotype has a handful of counts. Its antigen is currently unknown. V gene TRBV20-1 combines with J gene TRBJ2-7; the match to TRBD2 covers 15 bases. This receptor was obtained from a woman in her late teens or twenties in good health. The specimen sequenced was memory (CD45RO+) T cells sorted from blood. The CDR3 loop reads CSATGLAGGQFEQYF. The CDR3 DNA reads TGCAGTGCTACCGGACTAGCGGGGGGGCAGTTCGAGCAGTACTTC.